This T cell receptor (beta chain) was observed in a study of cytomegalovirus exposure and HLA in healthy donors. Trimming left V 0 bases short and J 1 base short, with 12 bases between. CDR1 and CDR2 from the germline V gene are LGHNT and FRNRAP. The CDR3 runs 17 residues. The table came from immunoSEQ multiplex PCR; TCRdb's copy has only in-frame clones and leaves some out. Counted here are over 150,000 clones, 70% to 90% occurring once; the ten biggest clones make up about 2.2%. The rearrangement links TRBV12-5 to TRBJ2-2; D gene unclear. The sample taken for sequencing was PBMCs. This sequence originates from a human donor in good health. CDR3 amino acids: CASGLVTQIVNTGELFF. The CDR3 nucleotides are TGTGCTAGTGGTTTGGTAACCCAAATAGTGAACACCGGGGAGCTGTTTTTT.